This T cell receptor (beta chain) stems from a study of T cell responses to AZD1222 COVID-19 vaccine (dated by TCRdb to the early 2020s). Broadly, across the study: A total of under 250 trial participants underwent TCR sequencing, of whom 207 had received two doses of AZD1222 and 26 had received two doses of the MenACWY control vaccine. Trial participants were enrolled into age subgroups of 18-55, 56-69 and 70-plus years, which contained about 150, 28 and 57 TCR-sequenced participants, respectively. What the research found in general, with its limitations: The 56-69-year group was small, and its depth increase did not reach significance, likely because of low power. After two AZD1222 doses, both the breadth and the depth of spike-specific TCRs were significantly higher than at day 0 and than in MenACWY recipients. CD4 TCRs associated with the vaccine covered the entire spike protein, and the dominant responses were in regions 160-218 and 743-854. Because no day 14 peak-response samples were available, the repertoires could be characterized only after the peak T cell response. Participants were mostly white British and included more females than males, and it was suggested by the authors that clonal diversity may have been underestimated. Reportedly, close to half of the unique spike-specific TCRs recognized epitopes lying outside the regions that are mutated in the B.1.351 and B.1.1.7 variants. Conclusions about previously exposed vaccinees were limited because only six AZD1222 recipients were SARS-CoV-2 seropositive at baseline.

Trimming at the junction amounts to 7 bases on V and 8 bases on J, and the germline ends lie 14 bases apart. The CDR3 starts with the cysteine, ends with the phenylalanine, and has 12 residues. The only DNA kept is the CDR3, 36 bases in frame from the first base. CDR1 SNHLY and CDR2 FYNNEI were looked up in the germline V gene. The label giving this sample's time point can be read as: about 28 days (+/-7) after the second vaccine dose. Because spike-specific TCR depth and breadth did not differ between the two schedules, AZD1222 recipients who got a second dose at roughly 4 weeks were pooled with those who got a second dose at roughly 12 weeks. Samples from vaccinated people were obtained from the UK trials COV001 and COV002, which included a single-blind randomized controlled phase 2/3 trial of AZD1222 (ChAdOx1 nCoV-19) in healthy adults. Trial participant PBMC samples were collected at day 0 and day 28 after the second dose for TCRbeta chain sequencing.

With regard to this clone: This receptor's antigen is unknown. Per-nucleotide qualities are absent, and no much larger clonotype sits a single base away.

The CDR3 regions of human TCRbeta chains were analyzed by immunosequencing. In the paper's pipeline: TCRs in the repertoires were compared against a reference library of SARS-CoV-2-specific TCRs that had been generated with the MIRA antigen-specificity platform. Breadth was defined as the fraction of unique TCRs that were SARS-CoV-2-associated. Depth was defined as the fraction of total T cells that were SARS-CoV-2-associated. Using the MIRA data, every spike-specific TCR was mapped to the spike region that the TCR reacted to and assigned to either a CD4 or a CD8 class. Log10-transformed breadth and depth values were compared by one-way ANOVA with Sidak's multiple comparisons tests. TCRdb mirrors the immuneACCESS table, restricted to in-frame sequences. Some clones are absent from its copies; in checked studies, under half trace to an unresolved V gene, and the reason for the others is unknown. V and J calls and clone size are as listed in that table; D and trimming were resolved from the DNA. The table for this sample lists about 150,000 clones; more than 75% of them were counted only once. Approximately 2% of the sample lies in the top ten.

The rearranged chain carries TRBV2 and TRBJ1-2; TRBD1 is possibly the D segment (6 matching bases). The source of this sequence is an adult who received the AZD1222 COVID-19 vaccine. The material sequenced was peripheral blood, taken 28 days after the second AZD1222 dose. The DNA sequence reads TGTGCCAGCATCGGGACACCGCGGGGCTACACCTTC. Translation gives CASIGTPRGYTF.